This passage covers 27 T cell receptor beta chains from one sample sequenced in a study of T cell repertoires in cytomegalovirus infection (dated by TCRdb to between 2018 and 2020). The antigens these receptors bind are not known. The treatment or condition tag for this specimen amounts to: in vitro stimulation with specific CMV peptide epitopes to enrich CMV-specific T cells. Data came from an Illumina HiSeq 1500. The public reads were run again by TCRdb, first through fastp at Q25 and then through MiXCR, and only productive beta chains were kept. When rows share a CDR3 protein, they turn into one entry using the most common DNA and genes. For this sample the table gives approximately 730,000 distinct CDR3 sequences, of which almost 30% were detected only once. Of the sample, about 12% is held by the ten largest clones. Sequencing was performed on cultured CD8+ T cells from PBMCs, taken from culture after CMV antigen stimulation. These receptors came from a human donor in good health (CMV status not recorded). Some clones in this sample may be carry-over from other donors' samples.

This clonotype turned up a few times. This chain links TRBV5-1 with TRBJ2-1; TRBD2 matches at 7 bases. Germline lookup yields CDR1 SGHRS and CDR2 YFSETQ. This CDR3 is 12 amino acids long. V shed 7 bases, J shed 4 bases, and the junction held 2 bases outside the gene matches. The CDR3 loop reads CASQAGYNEQFF. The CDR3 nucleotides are TGCGCCAGCCAAGCGGGGTACAATGAGCAGTTCTTC.

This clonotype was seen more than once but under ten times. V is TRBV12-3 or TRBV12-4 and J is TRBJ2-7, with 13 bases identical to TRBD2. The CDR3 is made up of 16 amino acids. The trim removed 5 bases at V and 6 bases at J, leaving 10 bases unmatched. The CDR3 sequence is CASSKVLAGGGGEQYF. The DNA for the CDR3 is TGTGCCAGCAGTAAAGTACTAGCGGGGGGGGGAGGCGAGCAGTACTTC.

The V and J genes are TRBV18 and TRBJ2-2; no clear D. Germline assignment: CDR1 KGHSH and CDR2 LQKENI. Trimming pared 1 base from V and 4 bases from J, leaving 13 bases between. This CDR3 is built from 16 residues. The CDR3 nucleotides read TGTGCCAGCTCACCACGTTCTCAGTCGTCCACCGGGGAGCTGTTTTTT. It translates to CASSPRSQSSTGELFF.

Written as DNA, the CDR3 is TGCGCCAGCAGACCCCACACCCGGGACAGGGGGCAGGGGAGCAATCAGCCCCAGCATTTT. Amino acid sequence: CASRPHTRDRGQGSNQPQHF. The chain links TRBV23-1 to TRBJ1-5; the match to TRBD1 covers 12 bases. TRBV23-1 is filed as an ORF, its function uncertain. Trimming at V came to 6 bases and at J to 1 base, leaving 16 bases not matched to a gene. There are 20 residues in the CDR3.

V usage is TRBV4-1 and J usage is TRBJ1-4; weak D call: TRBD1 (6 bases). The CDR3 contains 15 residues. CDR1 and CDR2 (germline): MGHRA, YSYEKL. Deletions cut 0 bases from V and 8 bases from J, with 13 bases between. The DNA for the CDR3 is TGCGCCAGCAGCCAAGAACAGGGTCTTGAGGAAAAACTGTTTTTT. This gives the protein CASSQEQGLEEKLFF.

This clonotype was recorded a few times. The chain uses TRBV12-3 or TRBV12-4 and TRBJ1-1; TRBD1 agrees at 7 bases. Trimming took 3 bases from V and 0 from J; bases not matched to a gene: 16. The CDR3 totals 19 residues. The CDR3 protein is CASSFKAGTAVGMNTEAFF. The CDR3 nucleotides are TGTGCCAGCAGTTTTAAAGCCGGGACAGCTGTAGGTATGAACACTGAAGCTTTCTTT.

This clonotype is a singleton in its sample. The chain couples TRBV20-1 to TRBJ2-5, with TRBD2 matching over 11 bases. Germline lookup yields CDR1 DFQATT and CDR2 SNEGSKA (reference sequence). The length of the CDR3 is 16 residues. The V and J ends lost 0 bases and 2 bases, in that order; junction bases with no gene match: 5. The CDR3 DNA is TGCAGTGCTAGAGATTTTTTAGCGGGGGGGCAAGAGACCCAGTACTTC. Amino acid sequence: CSARDFLAGGQETQYF.

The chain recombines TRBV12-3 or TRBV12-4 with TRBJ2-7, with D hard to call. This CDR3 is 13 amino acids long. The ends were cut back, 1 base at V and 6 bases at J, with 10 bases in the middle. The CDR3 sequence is CASSLGLEFEQYF. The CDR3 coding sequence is TGTGCCAGCAGTTTAGGTCTGGAGTTCGAGCAGTACTTC.

CDR3 residues: CAITETREQYF. In DNA form, the CDR3 reads TGTGCCATCACGGAGACCCGCGAGCAGTACTTC. This sequence joins TRBV10-3 and TRBJ2-7, with no clear D. The CDR3 totals 11 residues. V was clipped by 7 bases and J by 6 bases, with 10 bases between them. The V gene's germline CDR1 is ENHRY and CDR2 SYGVKD.

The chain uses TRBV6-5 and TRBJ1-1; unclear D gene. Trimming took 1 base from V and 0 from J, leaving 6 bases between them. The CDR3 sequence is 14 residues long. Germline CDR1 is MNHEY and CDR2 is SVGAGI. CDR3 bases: TGTGCCAGCAGTTACTACCGACTGAACACTGAAGCTTTCTTT. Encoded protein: CASSYYRLNTEAFF.

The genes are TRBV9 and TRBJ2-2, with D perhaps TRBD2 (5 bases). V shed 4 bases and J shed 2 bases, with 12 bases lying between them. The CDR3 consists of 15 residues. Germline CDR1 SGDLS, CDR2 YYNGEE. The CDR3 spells CASSPSPSNTGELFF. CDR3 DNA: TGTGCCAGCAGCCCTTCGCCTAGCAACACCGGGGAGCTGTTTTTT.

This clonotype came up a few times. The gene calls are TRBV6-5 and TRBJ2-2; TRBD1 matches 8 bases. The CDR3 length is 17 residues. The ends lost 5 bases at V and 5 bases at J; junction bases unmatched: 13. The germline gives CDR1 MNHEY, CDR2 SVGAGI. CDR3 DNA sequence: TGTGCCAGCAGTCAGGGGGCCGCCACCCGAGGGACCGGGGAGCTGTTTTTT. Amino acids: CASSQGAATRGTGELFF.

The CDR3 spells CASSYISTGQLGGYTF. The DNA for the CDR3 is TGTGCCAGCAGTTATATATCAACGGGACAGTTGGGTGGCTACACCTTC. V gene TRBV6-2 or TRBV6-3 combines with J gene TRBJ1-2; 7 bases align to TRBD1. The CDR3 loop spans 16 amino acids. Losses at the gene ends were 3 bases for V and 7 bases for J; bases not matched to a gene: 14. The germline V gene encodes CDR1 MNHEY and CDR2 SVGEGT.

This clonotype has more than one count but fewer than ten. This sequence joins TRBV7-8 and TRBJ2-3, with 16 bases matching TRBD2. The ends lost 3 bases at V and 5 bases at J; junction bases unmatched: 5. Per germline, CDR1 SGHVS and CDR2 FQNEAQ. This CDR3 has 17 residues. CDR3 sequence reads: CASSFGTSGGARDTQYF. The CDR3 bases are TGTGCCAGCAGCTTCGGGACTAGCGGGGGGGCTAGAGATACGCAGTATTTT.

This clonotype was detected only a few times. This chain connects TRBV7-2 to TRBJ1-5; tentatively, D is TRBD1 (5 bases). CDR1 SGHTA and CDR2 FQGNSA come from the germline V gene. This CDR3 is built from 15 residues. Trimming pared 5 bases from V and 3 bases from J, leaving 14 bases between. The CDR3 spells CASSPAGGINQPQHF. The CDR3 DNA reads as TGTGCCAGCAGCCCCGCGGGGGGGATCAATCAGCCCCAGCATTTT. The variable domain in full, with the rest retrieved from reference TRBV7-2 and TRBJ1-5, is GAGVSQSPSNKVTEKGKDVELRCDPISGHTALYWYRQSLGQGLEFLIYFQGNSAPDKSGLPSDRFSAERTGGSVSTLTIQRTQQEDSAVYLCASSPAGGINQPQHFGDGTRLSIL.

CDR3 amino acids: CASTTAGLAGNEQFF. In DNA form, the CDR3 reads TGTGCCAGTACCACCGCGGGACTAGCGGGAAATGAGCAGTTCTTC. The rearrangement uses TRBV19 and TRBJ2-1, with 13 bases fitting TRBD2. The germline CDR1 and CDR2 sequences are LNHDA and SQIVND (reference sequence). This CDR3 contains 15 residues. V gave up 7 bases and J gave up 7 bases; unmatched junction bases: 7.

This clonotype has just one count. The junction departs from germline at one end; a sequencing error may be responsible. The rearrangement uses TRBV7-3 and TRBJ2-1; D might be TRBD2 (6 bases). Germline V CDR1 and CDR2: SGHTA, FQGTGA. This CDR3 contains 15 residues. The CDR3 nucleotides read TGTGTCAGCACCTCTCGAGCGGGTGTTTACAATGAGCAGTTCTTC. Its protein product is CVSTSRAGVYNEQFF.

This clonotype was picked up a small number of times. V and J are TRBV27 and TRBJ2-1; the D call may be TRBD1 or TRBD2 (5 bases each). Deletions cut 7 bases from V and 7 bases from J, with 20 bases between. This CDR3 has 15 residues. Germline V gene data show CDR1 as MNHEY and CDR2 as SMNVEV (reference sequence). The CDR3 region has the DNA TGTGCCAGCAACTCGCTTCCGGGACGTGGGAATGAGCAGTTCTTC. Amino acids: CASNSLPGRGNEQFF.

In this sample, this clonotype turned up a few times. DNA for the CDR3: TGTGCCAGCAGCTTAGGGCTCTTTGGGACAGGGGGACACGAGCAGTACTTC. Encoded protein: CASSLGLFGTGGHEQYF. The chain is built from TRBV11-3 and TRBJ2-7; 11 bases are shared with TRBD1. Trimming cost V 1 base and J 5 bases; bases outside gene matches: 10. CDR3 length equals 17 residues. Germline V gene sequence: CDR1 SGHNT, CDR2 YENEEA.

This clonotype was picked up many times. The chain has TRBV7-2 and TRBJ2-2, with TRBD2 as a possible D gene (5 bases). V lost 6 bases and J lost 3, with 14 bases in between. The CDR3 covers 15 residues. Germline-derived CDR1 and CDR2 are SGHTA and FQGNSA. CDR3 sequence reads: CASSSVEGYTGELFF. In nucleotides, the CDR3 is TGTGCCAGCAGTTCGGTCGAGGGCTACACCGGGGAGCTGTTTTTT. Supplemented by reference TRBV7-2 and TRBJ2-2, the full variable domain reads GAGVSQSPSNKVTEKGKDVELRCDPISGHTALYWYRQSLGQGLEFLIYFQGNSAPDKSGLPSDRFSAERTGGSVSTLTIQRTQQEDSAVYLCASSSVEGYTGELFFGEGSRLTVL.

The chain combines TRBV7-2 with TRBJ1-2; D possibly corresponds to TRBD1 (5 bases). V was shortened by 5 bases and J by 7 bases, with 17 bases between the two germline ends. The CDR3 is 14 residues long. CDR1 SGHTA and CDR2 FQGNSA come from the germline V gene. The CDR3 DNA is TGTGCCAGCAGCGGCGGGGGAGGCGCGTTTGGCTACACCTTC. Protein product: CASSGGGGAFGYTF.

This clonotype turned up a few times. CDR3 amino acids: CASSGTGVRAPIYEQYF. Written as DNA, the CDR3 is TGTGCCAGCAGCGGCACAGGGGTCCGAGCCCCCATCTACGAGCAGTACTTC. This rearrangement joins TRBV7-9 to TRBJ2-7; 7 positions match TRBD1. Unmatched junction bases numbered 16, after V lost 5 bases and J lost 3 bases. The CDR3 extends over 17 amino acids. Looked up from germline, CDR1 is SEHNR and CDR2 is FQNEAQ (reference sequence).

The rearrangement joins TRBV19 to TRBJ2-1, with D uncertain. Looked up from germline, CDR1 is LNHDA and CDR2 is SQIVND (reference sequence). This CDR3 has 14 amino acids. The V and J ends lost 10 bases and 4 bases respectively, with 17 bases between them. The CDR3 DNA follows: TGTGCCACCTCCGAAAGTTGGTTATACAATGAGCAGTTCTTC. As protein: CATSESWLYNEQFF.

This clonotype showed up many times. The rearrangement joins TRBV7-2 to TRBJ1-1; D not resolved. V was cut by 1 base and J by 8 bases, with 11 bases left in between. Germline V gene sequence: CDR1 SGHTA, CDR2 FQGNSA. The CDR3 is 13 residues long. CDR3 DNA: TGTGCCAGCAGCTTAGAGCCTGGAGGAGAAGCTTTCTTT. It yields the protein CASSLEPGGEAFF.

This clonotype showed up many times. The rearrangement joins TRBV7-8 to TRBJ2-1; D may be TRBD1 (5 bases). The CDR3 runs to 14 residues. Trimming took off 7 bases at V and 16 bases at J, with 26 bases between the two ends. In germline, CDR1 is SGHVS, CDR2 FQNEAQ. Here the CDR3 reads CASTLELARVAFFF. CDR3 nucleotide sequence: TGTGCCAGCACCTTGGAACTTGCCAGGGTAGCTTTCTTCTTC. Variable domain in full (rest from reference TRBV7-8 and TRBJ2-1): GAGVSQSPRYKVAKRGQDVALRCDPISGHVSLFWYQQALGQGPEFLTYFQNEAQLDKSGLPSDRFFAERPEGSVSTLKIQRTQQEDSAVYLCASTLELARVAFFFGPGTRLTVL.

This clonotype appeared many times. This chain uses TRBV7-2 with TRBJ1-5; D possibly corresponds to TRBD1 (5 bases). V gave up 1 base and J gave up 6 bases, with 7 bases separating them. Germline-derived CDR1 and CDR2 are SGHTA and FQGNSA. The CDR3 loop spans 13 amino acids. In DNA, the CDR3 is TGTGCCAGCAGCTTAGACAGGCTTCAGCCCCAGCATTTT. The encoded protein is CASSLDRLQPQHF.

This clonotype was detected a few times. The CDR3 loop reads CAISESAGSNEKLFF. The CDR3, as DNA: TGTGCCATCAGTGAGTCCGCAGGTTCGAATGAAAAACTGTTTTTT. The J gene is TRBJ1-4, the V gene TRBV10-3; D is unresolved. The germline V gene encodes CDR1 ENHRY and CDR2 SYGVKD. Trimming shortened V by 0 bases and J by 5 bases, and 10 bases separated the two germline ends. The CDR3 length is 15 residues.